The entry below gives a single T cell receptor beta chain sequence along with its context. The antigen this receptor binds is unknown. The input lacks base qualities; no much larger clone sits a single base away. As encoded in the germline V gene (reference sequence), CDR1 is LNHDA while CDR2 is SQIVND. Measured from the cysteine to the phenylalanine, the CDR3 is 15 residues long. Only CDR3 DNA is held: 45 bases, read in frame from base 1. Trimming takes 7 bases off V and 6 bases off J; junction bases not matched to a gene: 12. These data originate in a study of tumor and adjacent non-tumor tissue in lung cancer (dated by TCRdb to 2016 to 2018). Looking at the study overall: Patients with adenocarcinoma (about 12), squamous cell carcinoma (2) and small cell lung cancer (1) were included in the cohort. The approximately 15 patients were aged about 31 to 76 years, included around ten men and 5 women, and had TNM stage I to III disease. Sequencing generated a total of 120 million or so productive TCRbeta reads, averaging about 4.2 million reads per sample. Using bulk TCRbeta repertoires from around 14 lung cancer patients, the study set lung tumor tissue side by side with matched distant non-tumor lung tissue. For each patient, one tumor sample and one normal lung sample were taken, giving under 35 paired specimens that underwent TCRbeta CDR3 sequencing. On the study overall, not on this receptor specifically: Neither the sequencing platform nor unique molecular identifiers are named or mentioned anywhere in the methods. In normal lung, the top 100 clones accounted for a significantly larger cumulative share of the repertoire than in tumor tissue. Tumor tissue showed significantly higher TCR diversity (inverse Simpson) than normal lung tissue, at 431.37 vs 166.20 (P = 0.0075, Mann-Whitney U test). Peripheral blood was not sequenced, so blood TCRbeta repertoires in these lung cancer patients were not examined. Only roughly 16 patients were in the cohort, and the authors stated that larger samples and more detailed clinical data are needed. TCR diversity was significantly higher in younger patients, and greater tumor TCR diversity was associated with shorter overall survival and shorter disease-free survival.

Libraries were built with multiplex PCR. Instrument on record: Illumina HiSeq 2500. TCRbeta libraries were built by three rounds of nested PCR using primers (Table S4), following protocols modified from ARM-PCR. PCR products of 200-500 bp were gel-excised and purified with the QIAquick gel extraction kit before sequencing. As for the original processing: Trimmomatic was used to clean the reads, FLASH merged the cleaned reads into complete CDR3 sequences, and MiTCR assigned the sequences to V(D)J germline segments. Clonal diversity was computed as the inverse Simpson's index with VDJtools. A read counted as productive if the sequence was in-frame and lacked a premature stop codon. TCRdb trimmed public reads at Q25 via fastp, called clones via MiXCR and kept in-frame beta chains. CDR3 protein sequences are deduplicated, and each keeps its most common genes and DNA. These V and J calls derive from TCRdb rather than the authors' analysis. This sample comprises some 100,000 distinct CDR3 sequences, approximately 65% of them detected only once. Roughly 20% of the sample is held by the ten biggest clonotypes.

Bulk unsorted tissue served as the source for RNA extraction, and RNA quality was assessed using a NanoDrop ND-1000 and an Agilent 2100. For the normal lung samples, distant non-tumor tissue was collected more than 3 cm away from the tumor edge. Donors were newly diagnosed lung cancer patients admitted for thoracic surgery in China between August and November 2014, without prior chemotherapy. Anyone who had undergone radiotherapy or chemotherapy before, or who had another cancer at the same time, was left out of the study. Pieces of surgical tissue measuring roughly 1-2.2 cm3 were kept in RNAlater solution and held at -80 degrees C until needed.

The chain is encoded by TRBV19 joined to TRBJ1-5, with TRBD1 matching 7 junction bases. This clonotype was obtained from a man between 25 and 39 years old with non-small cell lung cancer. Sequencing used distant non-tumor lung tissue. The bases are TGTGCCAGTAACCCCCCGGACAGGCTAGCTCAGCCCCAGCATTTT. Its amino acids are CASNPPDRLAQPQHF.